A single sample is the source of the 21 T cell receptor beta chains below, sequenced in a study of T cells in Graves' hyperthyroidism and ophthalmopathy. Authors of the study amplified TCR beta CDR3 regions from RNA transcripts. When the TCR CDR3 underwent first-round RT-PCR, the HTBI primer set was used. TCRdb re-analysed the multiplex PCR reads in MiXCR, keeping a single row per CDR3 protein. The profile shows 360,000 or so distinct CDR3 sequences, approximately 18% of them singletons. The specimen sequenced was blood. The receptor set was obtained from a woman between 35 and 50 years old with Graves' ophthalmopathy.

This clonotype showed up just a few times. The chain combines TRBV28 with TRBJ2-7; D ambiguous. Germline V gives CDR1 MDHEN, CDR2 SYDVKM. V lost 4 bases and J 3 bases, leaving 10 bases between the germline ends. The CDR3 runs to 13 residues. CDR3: CASSSVLVYEQYF. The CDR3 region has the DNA TGTGCCAGCAGTTCGGTACTCGTCTACGAGCAGTACTTC.

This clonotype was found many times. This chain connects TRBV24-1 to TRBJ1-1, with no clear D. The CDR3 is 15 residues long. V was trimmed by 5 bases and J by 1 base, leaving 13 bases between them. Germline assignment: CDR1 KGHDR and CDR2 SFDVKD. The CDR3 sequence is CATSAGQLKNTEAFF. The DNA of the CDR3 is TGTGCCACCAGTGCTGGTCAGCTTAAGAACACTGAAGCTTTCTTT.

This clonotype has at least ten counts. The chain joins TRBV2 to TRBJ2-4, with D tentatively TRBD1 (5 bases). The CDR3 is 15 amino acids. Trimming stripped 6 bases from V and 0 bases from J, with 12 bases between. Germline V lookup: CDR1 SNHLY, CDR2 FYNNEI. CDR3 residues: CASSEWGVAKNIQYF. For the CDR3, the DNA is TGTGCCAGCAGCGAGTGGGGCGTAGCCAAAAACATTCAGTACTTC.

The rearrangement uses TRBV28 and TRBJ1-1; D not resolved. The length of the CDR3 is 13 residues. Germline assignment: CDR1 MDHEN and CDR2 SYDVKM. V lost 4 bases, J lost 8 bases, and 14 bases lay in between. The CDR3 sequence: CASSSPPGGEAFF. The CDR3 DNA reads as TGTGCCAGCAGTTCGCCGCCGGGAGGGGAAGCTTTCTTT.

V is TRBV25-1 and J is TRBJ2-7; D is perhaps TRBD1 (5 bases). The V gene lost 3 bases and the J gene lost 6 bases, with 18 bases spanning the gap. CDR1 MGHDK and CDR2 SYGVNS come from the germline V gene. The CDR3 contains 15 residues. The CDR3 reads CASSDGWGLDFEQYF. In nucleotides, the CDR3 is TGTGCCAGCAGTGATGGATGGGGCCTTGATTTCGAGCAGTACTTC.

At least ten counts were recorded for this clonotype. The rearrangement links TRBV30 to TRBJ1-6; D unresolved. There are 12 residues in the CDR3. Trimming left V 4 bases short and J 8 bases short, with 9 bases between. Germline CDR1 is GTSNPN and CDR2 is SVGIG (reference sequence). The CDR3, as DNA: TGTGCCTGGAACAATGTGGATTCACCCCTCCACTTT. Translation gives CAWNNVDSPLHF.

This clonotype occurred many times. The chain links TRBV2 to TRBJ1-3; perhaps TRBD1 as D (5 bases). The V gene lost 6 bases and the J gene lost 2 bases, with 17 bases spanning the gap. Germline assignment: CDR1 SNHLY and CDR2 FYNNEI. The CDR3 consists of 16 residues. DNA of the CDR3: TGTGCCAGCAGACGGGGGGTCTCTCAGGCTGGAAACACCATATATTTT. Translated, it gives CASRRGVSQAGNTIYF.

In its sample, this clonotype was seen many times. The CDR3 nucleotides are TGTGCCAGCAGGGGGACAGGTGGGAACATTCAGTACTTC. The encoded protein is CASRGTGGNIQYF. This chain connects TRBV28 to TRBJ2-4, with TRBD1 identical over 8 bases. CDR1 and CDR2 (germline): MDHEN, SYDVKM. This CDR3 comprises 13 residues. The trim removed 6 bases at V and 7 bases at J, leaving 5 bases unmatched. Looking up the rest from reference TRBV28 and TRBJ2-4 gives the full variable domain: DVKVTQSSRYLVKRTGEKVFLECVQDMDHENMFWYRQDPGLGLRLIYFSYDVKMKEKGDIPEGYSVSREKKERFSLILESASTNQTSMYLCASRGTGGNIQYFGAGTRLSVL.

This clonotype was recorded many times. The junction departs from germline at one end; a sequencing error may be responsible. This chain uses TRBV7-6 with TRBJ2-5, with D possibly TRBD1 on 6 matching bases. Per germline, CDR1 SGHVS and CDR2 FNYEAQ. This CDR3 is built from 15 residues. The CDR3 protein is CASSTDQGYQGTQYF. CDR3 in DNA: TGTGCCAGCTCTACGGACCAGGGGTACCAAGGGACCCAGTACTTC.

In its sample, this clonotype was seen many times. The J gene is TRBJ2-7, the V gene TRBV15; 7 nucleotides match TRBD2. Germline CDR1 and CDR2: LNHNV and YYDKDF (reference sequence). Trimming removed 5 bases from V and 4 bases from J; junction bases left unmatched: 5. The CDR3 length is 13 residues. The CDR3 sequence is CATSFGGLYEQYF. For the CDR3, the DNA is TGTGCCACCAGCTTCGGGGGGTTATACGAGCAGTACTTC.

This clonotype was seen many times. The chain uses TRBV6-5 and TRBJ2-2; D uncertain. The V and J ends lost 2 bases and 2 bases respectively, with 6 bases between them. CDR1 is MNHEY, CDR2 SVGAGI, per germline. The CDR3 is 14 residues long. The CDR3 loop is CASSYNRNTGELFF. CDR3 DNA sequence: TGTGCCAGCAGTTACAATCGCAACACCGGGGAGCTGTTTTTT.

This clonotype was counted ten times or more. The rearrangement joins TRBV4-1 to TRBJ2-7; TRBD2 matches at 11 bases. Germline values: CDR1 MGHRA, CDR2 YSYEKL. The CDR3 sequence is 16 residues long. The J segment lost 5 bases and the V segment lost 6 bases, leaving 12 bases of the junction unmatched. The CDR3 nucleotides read TGCGCCAGCAGTCTAGTCCTCACTAGCGGGAGCGACGAGCAGTACTTC. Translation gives CASSLVLTSGSDEQYF.

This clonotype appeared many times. The CDR3 DNA reads TGTGCCAGCACCCGAGAGGGGAGCAATCAGCCCCAGCATTTT. This sequence encodes CASTREGSNQPQHF. V usage is TRBV2 and J usage is TRBJ1-5; D perhaps matches TRBD1 (5 bases). The CDR3 sequence is 14 residues long. Trimming cost V 7 bases and J 1 base, with 11 bases left between them. Germline CDR1 is SNHLY and CDR2 is FYNNEI.

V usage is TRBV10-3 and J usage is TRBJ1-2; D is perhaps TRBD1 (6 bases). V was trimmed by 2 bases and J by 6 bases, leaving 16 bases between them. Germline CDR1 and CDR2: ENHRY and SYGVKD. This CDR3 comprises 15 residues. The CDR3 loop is CAISETEGRGHGYTF. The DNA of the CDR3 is TGTGCCATCAGTGAGACGGAAGGGCGGGGGCATGGCTACACCTTC.

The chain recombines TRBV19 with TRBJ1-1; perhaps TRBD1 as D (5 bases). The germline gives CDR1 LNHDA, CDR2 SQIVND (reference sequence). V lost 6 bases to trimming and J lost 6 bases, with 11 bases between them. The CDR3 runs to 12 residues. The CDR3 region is CASSRGGSEAFF. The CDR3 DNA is TGTGCCAGTAGCCGCGGGGGGTCTGAAGCTTTCTTT.

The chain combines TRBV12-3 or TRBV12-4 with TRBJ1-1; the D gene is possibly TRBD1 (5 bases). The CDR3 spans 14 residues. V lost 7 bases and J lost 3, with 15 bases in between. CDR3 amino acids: CASIRGREDTEAFF. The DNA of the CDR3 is TGTGCCAGCATTAGGGGAAGGGAGGACACTGAAGCTTTCTTT.

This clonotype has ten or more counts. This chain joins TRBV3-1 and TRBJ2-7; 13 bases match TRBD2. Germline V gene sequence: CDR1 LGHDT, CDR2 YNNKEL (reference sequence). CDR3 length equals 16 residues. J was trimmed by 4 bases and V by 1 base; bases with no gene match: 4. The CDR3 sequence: CASSQGTSGSMYEQYF. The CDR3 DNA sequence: TGTGCCAGCAGCCAAGGGACTAGCGGGAGTATGTACGAGCAGTACTTC.

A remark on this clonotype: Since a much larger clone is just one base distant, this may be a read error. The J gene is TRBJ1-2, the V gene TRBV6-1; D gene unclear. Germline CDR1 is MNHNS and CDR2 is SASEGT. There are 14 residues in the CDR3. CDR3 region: CAGSRRDSPDGYTF. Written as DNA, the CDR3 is TGTGCCGGCAGTCGCCGGGATTCACCCGATGGCTACACCTTC.

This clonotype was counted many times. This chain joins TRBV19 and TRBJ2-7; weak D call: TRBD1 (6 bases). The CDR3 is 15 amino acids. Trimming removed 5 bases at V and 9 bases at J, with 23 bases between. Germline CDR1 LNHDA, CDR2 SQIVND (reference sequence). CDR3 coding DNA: TGTGCCAGTAGTCCCCAGGACAGATCGGCCCTAGTGCAGTACTTC. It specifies CASSPQDRSALVQYF.

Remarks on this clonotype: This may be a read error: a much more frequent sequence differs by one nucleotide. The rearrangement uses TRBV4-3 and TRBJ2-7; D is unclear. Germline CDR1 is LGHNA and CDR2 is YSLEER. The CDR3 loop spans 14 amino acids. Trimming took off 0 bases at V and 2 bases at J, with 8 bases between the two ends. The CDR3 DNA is TGCGCCAGCAGCCAAGATAATTCGGCCTACGAGCAGTACGTC. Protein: CASSQDNSAYEQYV.

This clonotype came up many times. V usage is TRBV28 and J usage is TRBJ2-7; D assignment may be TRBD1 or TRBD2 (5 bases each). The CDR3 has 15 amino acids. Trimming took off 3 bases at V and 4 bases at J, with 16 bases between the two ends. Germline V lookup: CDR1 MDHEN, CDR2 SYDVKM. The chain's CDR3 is CASSLGGGRSYEQYF. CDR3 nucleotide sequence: TGTGCCAGCAGTTTGGGTGGGGGAAGGTCATACGAGCAGTACTTC.